The 27 T cell receptor beta chains reported below all come from one sample, sequenced in a study of blood T cells in healthy people across ages. Primers used in a second PCR of roughly 6 to 11 cycles were a sample-barcoded 5' primer and a J-beta primer mix. TCRdb recomputed calls from the 5' RACE reads with MiXCR, one row per CDR3 protein. The repertoire consists of 1.8 million or so distinct CDR3 sequences, with about two fifths occurring once and the leading ten covering about 23%. Sequences were obtained from blood. These TCRs come from a human donor in good health.

The genes are TRBV18 and TRBJ1-4; D remains unclear. The CDR3 has 15 amino acids. From germline, CDR1 is KGHSH and CDR2 LQKENI. The V gene lost 4 bases and the J gene lost 5 bases, with 14 bases spanning the gap. This CDR3 reads CASSLSKANNEKLFF. CDR3 DNA sequence: TGTGCCAGCTCACTATCGAAAGCCAACAATGAAAAACTGTTTTTT.

V usage is TRBV10-1 and J usage is TRBJ2-1, with TRBD2 as a possible D gene (5 bases). With the DNA end fitting TRBJ2-7 better, the J assignment may be wrong. CDR1 and CDR2 from the germline V gene are WNHNN and SYGVQD (reference sequence). This CDR3 is 19 amino acids long. For the CDR3, the DNA is TGCGCCAGCAGTGAGTCGGGCCGACGGAGGTATAAGTTTTACAATGAGCAGTACTTC. This gives the protein CASSESGRRRYKFYNEQYF.

About this clonotype: A junction boundary mismatches the germline segment, possibly from a read error. The chain is built from TRBV6-5 and TRBJ1-4, with 7 positions matching TRBD1. CDR3 length: 18 amino acids. In germline, CDR1 is MNHEY, CDR2 SVGAGI. The DNA of the CDR3 is TGTGCCAACAGTTACTCGAGGGGGCAGGGATCAACTAATGAAAAACTGTTTTTT. Amino acids: CANSYSRGQGSTNEKLFF.

This clonotype occurred a few times. The V gene is TRBV20-1, the J gene TRBJ1-5, with D perhaps matching TRBD1 (6 bases). Germline lookup yields CDR1 DFQATT and CDR2 SNEGSKA (reference sequence). The germline V and J ends were trimmed by 1 base and 0 bases, with 10 bases remaining between them. The CDR3 sequence is 15 residues long. As DNA, the CDR3 is TGCAGTGCTAGAGCCCAGGGGTATAGCAATCAGCCCCAGCATTTT. Residues: CSARAQGYSNQPQHF.

The J gene is TRBJ2-1, the V gene TRBV7-9; D unclear. Germline CDR1 and CDR2: SEHNR and FQNEAQ (reference sequence). The V and J ends lost 3 bases and 13 bases respectively, with 25 bases between them. This CDR3 contains 16 residues. CDR3 DNA: TGTGCCAGCAGCTTTTTTACTGCCGCAGGCCAAGAGACCCAGTTCTTC. Protein sequence: CASSFFTAAGQETQFF.

The chain couples TRBV29-1 to TRBJ1-2; no definite D call. Trimming removed 4 bases from V and 2 bases from J, with 5 bases in between. The length of the CDR3 is 11 residues. Per the germline V gene, CDR1 is SQVTM and CDR2 is ANQGSEA. The CDR3 spells CSVVQNYGYTF. CDR3 sequence (DNA): TGCAGCGTTGTACAGAACTATGGCTACACCTTC. Full variable domain (outside the CDR3, taken from reference TRBV29-1 and TRBJ1-2): SAVISQKPSRDICQRGTSLTIQCQVDSQVTMMFWYRQQPGQSLTLIATANQGSEATYESGFVIDKFPISRPNLTFSTLTVSNMSPEDSSIYLCSVVQNYGYTFGSGTRLTVV.

In its sample, this clonotype was seen many times. V gene TRBV4-3 combines with J gene TRBJ1-4, with D perhaps TRBD1 (5 bases). The CDR3 sequence is 16 residues long. CDR1 and CDR2 from the germline V gene are LGHNA and YSLEER. The V end was cut by 2 bases, the J end by 5 bases, with 15 bases between. The CDR3 protein is CASSQQPGTANEKLFF. CDR3 in DNA: TGCGCCAGCAGCCAACAACCCGGGACTGCAAATGAAAAACTGTTTTTT.

The J gene is TRBJ1-1, the V gene TRBV29-1; no firm D call. The germline V and J ends were trimmed by 4 bases and 4 bases, with 13 bases remaining between them. Germline V lookup: CDR1 SQVTM, CDR2 ANQGSEA. The CDR3 is 13 amino acids. For the CDR3, the DNA is TGCAGCGTTGGGCACGCGGGTGGCACTGAAGCTTTCTTT. This translates into CSVGHAGGTEAFF.

The chain links TRBV20-1 to TRBJ2-5; 9 bases are shared with TRBD2. Germline assignment: CDR1 DFQATT and CDR2 SNEGSKA (reference sequence). The V and J ends lost 7 bases and 5 bases, in that order; junction bases with no gene match: 8. CDR3 length: 13 residues. The CDR3: CSVSGGRWETQYF. CDR3 DNA sequence: TGCAGTGTAAGCGGGGGGCGATGGGAGACCCAGTACTTC.

This clonotype occurred a few times. This chain links TRBV12-3 or TRBV12-4 with TRBJ1-3, with 7 bases aligning to TRBD1. Trimming cost V 5 bases and J 2 bases; bases outside gene matches: 6. There are 15 residues in the CDR3. The CDR3 protein is CASSLTGVPGNTIYF. In DNA form, the CDR3 reads TGTGCCAGCAGTCTTACAGGGGTGCCTGGAAACACCATATATTTT.

This clonotype was recorded only once. The chain joins TRBV12-3 or TRBV12-4 to TRBJ1-2; tentative D call: TRBD1 (6 bases). V shed 2 bases and J shed 6 bases, with 13 bases lying between them. The CDR3 extends over 14 amino acids. Here the CDR3 reads CASSLTGAGHGYTF. As DNA, the CDR3 is TGTGCCAGCAGTTTAACGGGGGCCGGGCATGGCTACACCTTC.

This clonotype came up a few times. The chain uses TRBV3-1 and TRBJ2-5; tentative D call: TRBD1 (5 bases). The J call could be wrong; TRBJ2-7 is a better fit for the DNA end. From germline, CDR1 is LGHDT and CDR2 YNNKEL (reference sequence). CDR3 length equals 13 residues. For the CDR3, the DNA is TGTGCCAGCAGCCAAATCCTCAGGGCCGAGCAGTACTTC. Translation: CASSQILRAEQYF.

The chain recombines TRBV28 with TRBJ1-5; no reliable D call. The V gene lost 6 bases and the J gene lost 0 bases, with 12 bases spanning the gap. CDR3 length: 15 residues. Germline V gene data show CDR1 as MDHEN and CDR2 as SYDVKM. The CDR3, as DNA: TGTGCCAGCAGCCCTTCGACACCTAGCAATCAGCCCCAGCATTTT. Amino acids: CASSPSTPSNQPQHF.

Here the CDR3 reads CASSLLQGGDYEQYF. The DNA for the CDR3 is TGTGCCAGCAGCTTATTACAGGGAGGCGACTACGAGCAGTACTTC. J is TRBJ2-7 and V is TRBV7-9; D could derive from TRBD1 or TRBD2 (6 bases each). Germline V CDR1 and CDR2: SEHNR, FQNEAQ (reference sequence). V lost 2 bases and J 3 bases, leaving 14 bases between the germline ends. The CDR3 extends over 15 amino acids.

This clonotype was observed a handful of times. The chain uses TRBV20-1 and TRBJ2-1; the D call may be TRBD1 or TRBD2 (5 bases each). Trimming removed 7 bases from V and 6 bases from J, with 10 bases in between. Germline V gene sequence: CDR1 DFQATT, CDR2 SNEGSKA (reference sequence). The CDR3 runs to 11 residues. The CDR3 bases are TGCAGTGAGCTGGGGACCAATGAGCAGTTCTTC. Amino acid sequence: CSELGTNEQFF.

This sequence joins TRBV5-1 and TRBJ2-1, with 7 bases identical to TRBD1. Trimming took 3 bases from V and 4 from J; bases not matched to a gene: 10. The CDR3 contains 16 residues. Germline CDR1 and CDR2: SGHRS and YFSETQ. CDR3 nucleotides: TGCGCCAGCAGCTCCCCGGAGACAGGGCGTTACAATGAGCAGTTCTTC. It encodes CASSSPETGRYNEQFF.

The DNA of the CDR3 is TGTGCCAGCAGTTTTGGCACGGGATTTTCAGATACGCAGTATTTT. Protein sequence: CASSFGTGFSDTQYF. The rearrangement joins TRBV12-3 or TRBV12-4 to TRBJ2-3; a weak D match, TRBD2 (5 bases). The CDR3 totals 15 residues. Trimming took off 3 bases at V and 4 bases at J, with 14 bases between the two ends.

The chain joins TRBV29-1 to TRBJ1-5, with D possibly being TRBD1 (5 bases). V was trimmed by 1 base and J by 5 bases, leaving 12 bases between them. This CDR3 comprises 14 residues. The germline CDR1 and CDR2 sequences are SQVTM and ANQGSEA. CDR3 protein: CSVEGGRDHQPQHF. CDR3 DNA: TGCAGCGTTGAAGGAGGCAGGGACCATCAGCCCCAGCATTTT.

Only a few counts were recorded for this clonotype. The chain links TRBV12-3 or TRBV12-4 to TRBJ1-3; TRBD1 might be the D (6 bases). The germline V and J ends were trimmed by 8 bases and 2 bases, with 13 bases remaining between them. The CDR3 contains 14 residues. The CDR3 sequence is CASGQQGTGNTIYF. CDR3 sequence (DNA): TGTGCCAGCGGACAACAGGGTACTGGAAACACCATATATTTT.

This clonotype was seen just once. The gene calls are TRBV7-3 and TRBJ2-2; 8 bases line up with TRBD2. There are 15 residues in the CDR3. V shed 5 bases and J 6 bases; nucleotides not matched to a gene: 8. CDR1 is SGHTA, CDR2 FQGTGA, per germline. CDR3 sequence reads: CASSGLGLAAGELFF. As DNA, the CDR3 is TGTGCCAGCAGCGGCCTAGGACTAGCAGCCGGGGAGCTGTTTTTT.

V and J are TRBV7-3 and TRBJ2-1, with D possibly being TRBD1 or TRBD2 (6 bases each). There are 13 residues in the CDR3. Per germline, CDR1 SGHTA and CDR2 FQGTGA. V gave up 5 bases and J gave up 8 bases, with 13 bases separating them. CDR3 in amino acids: CASSMGGADEQFF. The CDR3, as DNA: TGTGCCAGCAGCATGGGGGGCGCGGATGAGCAGTTCTTC. Drawing the rest from reference TRBV7-3 and TRBJ2-1, the complete variable domain is GAGVSQTPSNKVTEKGKYVELRCDPISGHTALYWYRQSLGQGPEFLIYFQGTGAADDSGLPNDRFFAVRPEGSVSTLKIQRTERGDSAVYLCASSMGGADEQFFGPGTRLTVL.

The V call is TRBV14, the J call TRBJ1-2, with D maybe TRBD1 (5 bases). The V gene lost 2 bases and the J gene lost 5 bases, with 12 bases spanning the gap. Germline lookup yields CDR1 SGHDN and CDR2 FVKESK. This CDR3 comprises 14 residues. DNA for the CDR3: TGTGCCAGCAGCCAATGGCAAGGGGAATATGGCTACACCTTC. As protein: CASSQWQGEYGYTF.

J is TRBJ2-7 and V is TRBV9, with TRBD2 matching 11 bases. Germline CDR1 is SGDLS and CDR2 is YYNGEE. The CDR3 runs to 15 residues. V lost 3 bases and J lost 3; bases outside the gene matches: 5. This CDR3 reads CASSATGTSGYEQYF. For the CDR3, the DNA is TGTGCCAGCAGCGCGACCGGGACTAGCGGCTACGAGCAGTACTTC.

V gene TRBV11-3 combines with J gene TRBJ2-1; TRBD1 matches 10 bases. Trimming cost V 4 bases and J 8 bases; bases outside gene matches: 8. This CDR3 comprises 15 residues. CDR1 is SGHNT and CDR2 is YENEEA in the germline V gene. Here the CDR3 reads CASSYRDRGHDEQFF. CDR3 sequence (DNA): TGTGCCAGCAGCTACCGGGACAGGGGACACGATGAGCAGTTCTTC.

The rearrangement joins TRBV15 to TRBJ1-5, with D hard to call. This CDR3 spans 14 amino acids. V was shortened by 1 base and J by 6 bases, with 10 bases between the two germline ends. Germline V lookup: CDR1 LNHNV, CDR2 YYDKDF (reference sequence). The CDR3 reads CATSRVPVSQPQHF. In nucleotides, the CDR3 is TGTGCCACCAGCAGAGTCCCTGTTAGTCAGCCCCAGCATTTT. Full variable domain (rest looked up from reference TRBV15 and TRBJ1-5): DAMVIQNPRYQVTQFGKPVTLSCSQTLNHNVMYWYQQKSSQAPKLLFHYYDKDFNNEADTPDNFQSRRPNTSFCFLDIRSPGLGDTAMYLCATSRVPVSQPQHFGDGTRLSIL.

This clonotype appeared a few times. V is TRBV4-2 and J is TRBJ1-2, with D unresolved. Trimming took off 5 bases at V and 8 bases at J, with 9 bases between the two ends. CDR1 and CDR2 (germline): LGHNA, YNFKEQ. The CDR3 spans 11 residues. The CDR3 region is CASSGHPGYTF. CDR3 nucleotide sequence: TGTGCCAGCAGCGGCCACCCGGGCTACACCTTC.

This chain's CDR3 is CASSEYGGRENEQFF. The CDR3 DNA is TGTGCCAGCAGTGAATACGGTGGGAGGGAAAATGAGCAGTTCTTC. The chain employs TRBV25-1 and TRBJ2-1; 7 bases are shared with TRBD2. Unmatched junction bases numbered 6, after V lost 0 bases and J lost 7 bases. The germline V gene encodes CDR1 MGHDK and CDR2 SYGVNS. The CDR3 loop spans 15 amino acids. Based on the CDR3 plus reference TRBV25-1 and TRBJ2-1, the full variable domain is EADIYQTPRYLVIGTGKKITLECSQTMGHDKMYWYQQDPGMELHLIHYSYGVNSTEKGDLSSESTVSRIRTEHFPLTLESARPSHTSQYLCASSEYGGRENEQFFGPGTRLTVL.